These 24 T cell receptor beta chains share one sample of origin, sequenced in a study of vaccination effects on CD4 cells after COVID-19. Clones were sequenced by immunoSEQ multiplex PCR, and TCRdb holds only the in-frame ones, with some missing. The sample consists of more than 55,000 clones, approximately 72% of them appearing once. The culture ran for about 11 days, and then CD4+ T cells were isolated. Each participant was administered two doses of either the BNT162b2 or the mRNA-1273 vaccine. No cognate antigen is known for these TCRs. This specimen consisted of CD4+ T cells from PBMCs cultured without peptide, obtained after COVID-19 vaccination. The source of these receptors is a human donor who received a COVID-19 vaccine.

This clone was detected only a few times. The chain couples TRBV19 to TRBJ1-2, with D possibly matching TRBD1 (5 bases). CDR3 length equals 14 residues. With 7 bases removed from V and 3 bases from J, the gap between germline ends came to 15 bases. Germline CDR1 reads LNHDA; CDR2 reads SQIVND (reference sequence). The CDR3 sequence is CASTTGQTYYGYTF. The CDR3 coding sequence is TGTGCCAGTACGACGGGGCAGACTTACTATGGCTACACCTTC.

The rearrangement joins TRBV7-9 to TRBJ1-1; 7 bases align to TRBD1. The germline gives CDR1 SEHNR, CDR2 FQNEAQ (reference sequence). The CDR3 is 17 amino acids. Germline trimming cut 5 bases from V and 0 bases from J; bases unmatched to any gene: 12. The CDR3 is CASSPLGQAAMNTEAFF. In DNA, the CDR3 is TGTGCCAGCAGCCCGTTAGGACAGGCCGCAATGAACACTGAAGCTTTCTTT.

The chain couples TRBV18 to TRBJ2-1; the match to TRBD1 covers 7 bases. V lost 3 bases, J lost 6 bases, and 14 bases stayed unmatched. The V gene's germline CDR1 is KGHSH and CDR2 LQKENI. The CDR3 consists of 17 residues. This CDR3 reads CASSPGSGQPISNEQFF. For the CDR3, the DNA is TGTGCCAGCTCACCCGGGTCGGGACAGCCGATTTCCAATGAGCAGTTCTTC.

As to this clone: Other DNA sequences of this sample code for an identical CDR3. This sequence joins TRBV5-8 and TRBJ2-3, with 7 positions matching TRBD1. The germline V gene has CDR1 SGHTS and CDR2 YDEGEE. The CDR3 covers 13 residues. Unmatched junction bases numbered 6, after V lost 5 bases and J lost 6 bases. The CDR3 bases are TGTGCCAGCAGAACGACAGGGACCGATACGCAGTATTTT. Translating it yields CASRTTGTDTQYF.

This CDR3 is CASSYAYGEGGEQFF. Written as DNA, the CDR3 is TGTGCCAGCAGTTACGCGTATGGGGAAGGGGGTGAGCAGTTCTTC. This chain links TRBV6-5 with TRBJ2-1, with D tentatively TRBD1 (6 bases). The CDR3 length is 15 residues. Deletions cut 2 bases from V and 9 bases from J, with 17 bases between. From germline, CDR1 is MNHEY and CDR2 SVGAGI.

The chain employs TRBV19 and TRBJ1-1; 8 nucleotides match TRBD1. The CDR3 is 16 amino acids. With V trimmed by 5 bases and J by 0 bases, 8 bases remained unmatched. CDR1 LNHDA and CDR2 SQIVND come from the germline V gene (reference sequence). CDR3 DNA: TGTGCCAGTAGTGTAAGACAGGGGTCGCTGAACACTGAAGCTTTCTTT. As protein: CASSVRQGSLNTEAFF.

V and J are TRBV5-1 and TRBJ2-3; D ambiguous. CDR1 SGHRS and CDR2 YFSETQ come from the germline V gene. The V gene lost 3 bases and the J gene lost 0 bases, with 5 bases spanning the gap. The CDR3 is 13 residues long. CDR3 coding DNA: TGCGCCAGCAGCTCATCTAGCACAGATACGCAGTATTTT. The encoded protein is CASSSSSTDTQYF.

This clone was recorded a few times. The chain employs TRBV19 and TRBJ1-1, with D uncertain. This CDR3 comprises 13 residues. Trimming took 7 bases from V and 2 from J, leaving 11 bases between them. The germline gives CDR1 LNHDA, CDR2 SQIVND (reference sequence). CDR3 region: CASTQTTNTEAFF. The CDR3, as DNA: TGTGCCAGTACTCAGACAACCAACACTGAAGCTTTCTTT.

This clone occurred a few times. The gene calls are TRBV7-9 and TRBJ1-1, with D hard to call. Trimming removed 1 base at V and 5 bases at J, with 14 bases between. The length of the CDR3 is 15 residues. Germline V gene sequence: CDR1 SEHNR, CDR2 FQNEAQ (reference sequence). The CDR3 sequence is CASSLGALLGTEAFF. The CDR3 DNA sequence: TGTGCCAGCAGCTTAGGGGCCCTCCTGGGGACTGAAGCTTTCTTT.

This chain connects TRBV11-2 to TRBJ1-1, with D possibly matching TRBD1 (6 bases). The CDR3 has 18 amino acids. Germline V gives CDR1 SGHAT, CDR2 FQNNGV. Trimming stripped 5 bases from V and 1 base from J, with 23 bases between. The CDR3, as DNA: TGTGCCAGCAGCCGATATCAAGGACAGCCCAGTGCGAACACTGAAGCTTTCTTT. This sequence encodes CASSRYQGQPSANTEAFF.

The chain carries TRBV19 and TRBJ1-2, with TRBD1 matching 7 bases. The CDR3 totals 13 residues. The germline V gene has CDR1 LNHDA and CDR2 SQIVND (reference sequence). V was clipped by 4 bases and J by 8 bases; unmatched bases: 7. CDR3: CASSSNRGTGYTF. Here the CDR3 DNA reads TGTGCCAGTAGTAGCAACAGGGGAACCGGCTACACCTTC.

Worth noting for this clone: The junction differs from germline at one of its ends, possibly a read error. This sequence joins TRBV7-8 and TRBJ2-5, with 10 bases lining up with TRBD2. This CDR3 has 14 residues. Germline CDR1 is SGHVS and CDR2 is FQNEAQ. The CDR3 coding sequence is TGTGCCAGCAGTTTAGCGGGAGGTTCAGAGACCCAGTACTTC. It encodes CASSLAGGSETQYF.

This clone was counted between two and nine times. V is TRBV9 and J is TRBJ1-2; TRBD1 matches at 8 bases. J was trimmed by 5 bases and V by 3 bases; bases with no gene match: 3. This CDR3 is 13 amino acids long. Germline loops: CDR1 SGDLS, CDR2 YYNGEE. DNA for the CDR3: TGTGCCAGCAGCGACAGGACAGGGTATGGCTACACCTTC. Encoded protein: CASSDRTGYGYTF.

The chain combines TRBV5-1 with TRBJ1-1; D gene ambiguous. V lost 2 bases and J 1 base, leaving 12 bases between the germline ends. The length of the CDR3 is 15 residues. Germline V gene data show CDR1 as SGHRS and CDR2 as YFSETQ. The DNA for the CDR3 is TGCGCCAGCAGCTTTACGGGGTTGGGGAACACTGAAGCTTTCTTT. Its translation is CASSFTGLGNTEAFF.

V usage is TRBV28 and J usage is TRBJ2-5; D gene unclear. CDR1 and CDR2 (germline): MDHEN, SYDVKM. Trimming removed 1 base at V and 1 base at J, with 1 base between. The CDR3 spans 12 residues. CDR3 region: CASSLSQETQYF. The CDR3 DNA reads TGTGCCAGCAGTTTATCCCAAGAGACCCAGTACTTC.

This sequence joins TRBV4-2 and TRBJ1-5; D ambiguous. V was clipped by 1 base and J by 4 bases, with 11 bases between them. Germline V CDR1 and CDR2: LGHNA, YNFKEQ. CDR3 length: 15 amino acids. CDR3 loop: CASSQAAISNQPQHF. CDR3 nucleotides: TGTGCCAGCAGCCAAGCAGCTATCTCGAATCAGCCCCAGCATTTT.

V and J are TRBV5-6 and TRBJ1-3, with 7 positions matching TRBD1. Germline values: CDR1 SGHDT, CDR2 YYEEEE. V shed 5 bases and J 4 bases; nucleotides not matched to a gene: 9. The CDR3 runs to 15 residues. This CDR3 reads CASRTTGALGNTIYF. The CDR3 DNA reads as TGTGCCAGCAGAACAACAGGGGCGTTGGGAAACACCATATATTTT. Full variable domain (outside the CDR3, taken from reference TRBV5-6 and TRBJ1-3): DAGVTQSPTHLIKTRGQQVTLRCSPKSGHDTVSWYQQALGQGPQFIFQYYEEEERQRGNFPDRFSGHQFPNYSSELNVNALLLGDSALYLCASRTTGALGNTIYFGEGSWLTVV.

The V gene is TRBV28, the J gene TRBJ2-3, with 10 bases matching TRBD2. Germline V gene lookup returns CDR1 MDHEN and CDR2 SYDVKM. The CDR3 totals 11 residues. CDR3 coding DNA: TGTGCTCACGGGAGCGGGAGGGCGCAGTATTTT. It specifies CAHGSGRAQYF.

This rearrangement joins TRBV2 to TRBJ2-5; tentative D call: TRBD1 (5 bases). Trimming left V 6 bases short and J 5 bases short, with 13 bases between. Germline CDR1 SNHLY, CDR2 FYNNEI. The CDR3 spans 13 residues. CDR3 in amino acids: CASRLINRETQYF. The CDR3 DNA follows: TGTGCCAGCAGGTTAATCAACAGGGAGACCCAGTACTTC.

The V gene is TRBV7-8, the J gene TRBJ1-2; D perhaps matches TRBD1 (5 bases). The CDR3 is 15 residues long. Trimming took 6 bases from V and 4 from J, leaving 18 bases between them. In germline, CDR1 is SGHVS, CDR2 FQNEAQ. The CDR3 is CASSYGGGTSYGYTF. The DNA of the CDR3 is TGTGCCAGCAGTTACGGGGGGGGGACCTCCTATGGCTACACCTTC.

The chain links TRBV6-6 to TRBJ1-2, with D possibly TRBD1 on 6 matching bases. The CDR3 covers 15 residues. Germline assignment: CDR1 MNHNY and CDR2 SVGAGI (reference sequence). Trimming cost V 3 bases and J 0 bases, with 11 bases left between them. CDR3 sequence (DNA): TGTGCCAGCAGTTATGACAGGTCTACTAACTATGGCTACACCTTC. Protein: CASSYDRSTNYGYTF.

DNA for the CDR3: TGTGCCAGCAGCACCGAGCGGGCAGATACGCAGTATTTT. It encodes CASSTERADTQYF. The J gene is TRBJ2-3, the V gene TRBV5-4; tentatively, D is TRBD2 (6 bases). CDR3 length equals 13 residues. The germline CDR1 and CDR2 sequences are SGHNT and YYREEE (reference sequence). V gave up 4 bases and J gave up 4 bases, with 10 bases separating them.

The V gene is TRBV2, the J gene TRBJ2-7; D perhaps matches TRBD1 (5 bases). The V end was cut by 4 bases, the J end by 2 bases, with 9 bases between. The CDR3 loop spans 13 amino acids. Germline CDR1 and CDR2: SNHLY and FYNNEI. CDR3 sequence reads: CASSARVTYEQYF. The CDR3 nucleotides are TGTGCCAGCAGTGCCAGGGTAACCTACGAGCAGTACTTC.

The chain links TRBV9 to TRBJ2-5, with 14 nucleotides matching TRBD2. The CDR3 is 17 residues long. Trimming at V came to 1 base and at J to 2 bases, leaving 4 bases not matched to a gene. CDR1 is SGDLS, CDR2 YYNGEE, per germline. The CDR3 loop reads CASSVRTSGGLQETQYF. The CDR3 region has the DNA TGTGCCAGCAGCGTACGGACTAGCGGGGGGCTACAAGAGACCCAGTACTTC. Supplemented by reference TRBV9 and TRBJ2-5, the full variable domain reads DSGVTQTPKHLITATGQRVTLRCSPRSGDLSVYWYQQSLDQGLQFLIQYYNGEERAKGNILERFSAQQFPDLHSELNLSSLELGDSALYFCASSVRTSGGLQETQYFGPGTRLLVL.